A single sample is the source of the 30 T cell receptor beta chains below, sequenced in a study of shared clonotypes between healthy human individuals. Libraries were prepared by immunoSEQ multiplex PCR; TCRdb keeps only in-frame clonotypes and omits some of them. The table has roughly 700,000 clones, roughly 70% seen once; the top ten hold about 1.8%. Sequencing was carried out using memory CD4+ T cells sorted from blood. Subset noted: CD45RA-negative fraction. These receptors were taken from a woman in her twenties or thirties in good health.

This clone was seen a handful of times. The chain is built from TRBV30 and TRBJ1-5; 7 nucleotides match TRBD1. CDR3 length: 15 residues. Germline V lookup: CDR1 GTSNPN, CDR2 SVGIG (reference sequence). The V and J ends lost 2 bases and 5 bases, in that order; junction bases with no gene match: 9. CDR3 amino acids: CAWSPSTGSYQPQHF. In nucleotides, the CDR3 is TGTGCCTGGAGTCCATCGACAGGGAGTTATCAGCCCCAGCATTTT.

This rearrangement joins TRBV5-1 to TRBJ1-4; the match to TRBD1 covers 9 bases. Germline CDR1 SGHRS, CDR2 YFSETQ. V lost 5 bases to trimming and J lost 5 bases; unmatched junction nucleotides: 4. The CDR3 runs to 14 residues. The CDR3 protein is CASSPGTGNEKLFF. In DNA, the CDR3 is TGCGCCAGCAGTCCCGGGACAGGGAATGAAAAACTGTTTTTT.

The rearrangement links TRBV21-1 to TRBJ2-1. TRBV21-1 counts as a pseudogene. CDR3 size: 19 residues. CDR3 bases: TGTGCCAGCAGCAAAGATCCTTCTCCTGGGGCGGGCGGGTACAATGAGCAGTTCTTC. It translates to CASSKDPSPGAGGYNEQFF.

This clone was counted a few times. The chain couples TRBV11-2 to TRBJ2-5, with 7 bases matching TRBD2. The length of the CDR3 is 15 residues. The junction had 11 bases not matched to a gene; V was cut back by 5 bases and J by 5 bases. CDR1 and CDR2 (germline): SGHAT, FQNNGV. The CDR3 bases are TGTGCCAGCAGCCCCTTAGGACTAGTTGGGGAGACCCAGTACTTC. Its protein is CASSPLGLVGETQYF.

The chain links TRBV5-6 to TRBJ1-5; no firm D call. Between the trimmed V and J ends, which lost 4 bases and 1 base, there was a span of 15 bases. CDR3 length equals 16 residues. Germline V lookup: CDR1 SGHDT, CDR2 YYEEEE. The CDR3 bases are TGTGCCAGCAGCCCAAGGGCAGGCGGGAGCAATCAGCCCCAGCATTTT. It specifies CASSPRAGGSNQPQHF.

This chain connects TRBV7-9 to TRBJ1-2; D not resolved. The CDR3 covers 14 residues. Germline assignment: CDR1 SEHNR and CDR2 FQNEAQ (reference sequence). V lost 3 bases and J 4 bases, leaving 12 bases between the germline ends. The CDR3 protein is CASSLSLFPYGYTF. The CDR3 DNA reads TGTGCCAGCAGCTTGTCCCTCTTCCCCTATGGCTACACCTTC.

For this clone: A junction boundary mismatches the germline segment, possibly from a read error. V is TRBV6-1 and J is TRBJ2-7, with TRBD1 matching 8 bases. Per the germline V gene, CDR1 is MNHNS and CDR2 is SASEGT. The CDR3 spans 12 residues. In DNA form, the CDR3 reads TGTGCCAGCAGTGCGTCGGACAGGGCCCCGACCTTC. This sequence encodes CASSASDRAPTF.

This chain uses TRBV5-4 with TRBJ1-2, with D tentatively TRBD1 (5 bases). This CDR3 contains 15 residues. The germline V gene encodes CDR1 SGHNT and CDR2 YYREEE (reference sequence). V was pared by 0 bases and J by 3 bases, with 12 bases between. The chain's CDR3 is CASSLVAGLHYGYTF. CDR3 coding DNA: TGTGCCAGCAGCTTGGTAGCAGGGCTTCACTATGGCTACACCTTC.

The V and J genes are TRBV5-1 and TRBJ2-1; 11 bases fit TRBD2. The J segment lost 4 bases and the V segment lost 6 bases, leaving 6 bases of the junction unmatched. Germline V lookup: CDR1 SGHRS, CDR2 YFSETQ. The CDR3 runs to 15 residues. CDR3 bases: TGCGCCAGCACCCTTGGGACTAGCGGATACAATGAGCAGTTCTTC. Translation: CASTLGTSGYNEQFF.

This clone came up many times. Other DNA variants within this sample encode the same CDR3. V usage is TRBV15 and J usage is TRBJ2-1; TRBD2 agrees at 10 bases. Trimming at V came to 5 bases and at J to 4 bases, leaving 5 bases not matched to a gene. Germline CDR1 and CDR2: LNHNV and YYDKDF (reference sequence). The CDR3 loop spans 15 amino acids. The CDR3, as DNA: TGTGCCACCAGCCGGACTAGCGGTGATTACAATGAGCAGTTCTTC. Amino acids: CATSRTSGDYNEQFF.

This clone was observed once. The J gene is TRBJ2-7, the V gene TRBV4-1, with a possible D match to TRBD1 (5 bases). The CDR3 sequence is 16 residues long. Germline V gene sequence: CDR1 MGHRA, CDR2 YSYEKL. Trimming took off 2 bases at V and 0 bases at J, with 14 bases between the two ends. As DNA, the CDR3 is TGCGCCAGCAGCCAACAACTAACGGACATCTCCTACGAGCAGTACTTC. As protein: CASSQQLTDISYEQYF.

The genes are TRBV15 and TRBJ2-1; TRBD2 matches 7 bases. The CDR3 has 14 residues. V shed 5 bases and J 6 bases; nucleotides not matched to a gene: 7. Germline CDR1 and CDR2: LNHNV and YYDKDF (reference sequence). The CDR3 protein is CATSGGRVSNEQFF. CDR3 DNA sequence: TGTGCCACCAGCGGCGGGAGAGTGAGCAATGAGCAGTTCTTC.

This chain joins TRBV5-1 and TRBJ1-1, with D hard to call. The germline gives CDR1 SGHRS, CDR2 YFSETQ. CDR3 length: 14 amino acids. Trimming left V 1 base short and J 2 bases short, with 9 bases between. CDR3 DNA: TGCGCCAGCAGCTTGCTGAGAACTAACACTGAAGCTTTCTTT. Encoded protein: CASSLLRTNTEAFF.

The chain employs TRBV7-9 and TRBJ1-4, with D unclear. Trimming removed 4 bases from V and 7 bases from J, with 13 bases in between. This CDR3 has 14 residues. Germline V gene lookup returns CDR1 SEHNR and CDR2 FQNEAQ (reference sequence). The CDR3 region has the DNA TGTGCCAGCAGCTCGGGGTTGCTCGGTGAAAAACTGTTTTTT. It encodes CASSSGLLGEKLFF.

Here the CDR3 DNA reads TGTGCCAGCAGTAAAGAGCGGGAGCTAGGCACCGGGGAGCTGTTTTTT. Its protein product is CASSKERELGTGELFF. The chain uses TRBV25-1 and TRBJ2-2; TRBD2 aligns across 8 bases. The CDR3 consists of 16 residues. CDR1 and CDR2 from the germline V gene are MGHDK and SYGVNS. V shed 5 bases, J shed 4 bases, and the junction held 9 bases outside the gene matches.

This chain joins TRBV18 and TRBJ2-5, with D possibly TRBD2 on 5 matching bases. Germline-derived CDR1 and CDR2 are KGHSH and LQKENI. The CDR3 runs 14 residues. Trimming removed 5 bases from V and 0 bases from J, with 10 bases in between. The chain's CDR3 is CASSSPEDQETQYF. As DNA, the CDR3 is TGTGCCAGCTCATCCCCGGAGGACCAAGAGACCCAGTACTTC.

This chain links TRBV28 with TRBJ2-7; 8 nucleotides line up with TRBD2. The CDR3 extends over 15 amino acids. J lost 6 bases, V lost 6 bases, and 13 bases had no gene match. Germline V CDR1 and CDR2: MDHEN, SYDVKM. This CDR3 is CASRLQSLREVEQYF. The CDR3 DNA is TGTGCCAGCAGGCTTCAGAGCTTGCGGGAGGTCGAGCAGTACTTC. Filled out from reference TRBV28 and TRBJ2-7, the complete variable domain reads DVKVTQSSRYLVKRTGEKVFLECVQDMDHENMFWYRQDPGLGLRLIYFSYDVKMKEKGDIPEGYSVSREKKERFSLILESASTNQTSMYLCASRLQSLREVEQYFGPGTRLTVT.

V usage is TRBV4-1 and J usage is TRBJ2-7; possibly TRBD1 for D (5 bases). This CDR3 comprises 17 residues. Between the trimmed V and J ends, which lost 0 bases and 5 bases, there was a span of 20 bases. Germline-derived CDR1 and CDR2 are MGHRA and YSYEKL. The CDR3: CASSQDHWTFENDEQYF. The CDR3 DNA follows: TGCGCCAGCAGCCAAGATCATTGGACATTTGAGAACGACGAGCAGTACTTC.

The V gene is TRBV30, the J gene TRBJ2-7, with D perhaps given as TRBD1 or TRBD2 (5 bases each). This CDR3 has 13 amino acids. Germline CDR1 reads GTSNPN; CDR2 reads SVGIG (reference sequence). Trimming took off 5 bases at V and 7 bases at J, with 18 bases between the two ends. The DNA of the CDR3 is TGTGCCTGGCCAGCTAGAGGGGTCTGGGAGCAGTACTTC. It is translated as CAWPARGVWEQYF.

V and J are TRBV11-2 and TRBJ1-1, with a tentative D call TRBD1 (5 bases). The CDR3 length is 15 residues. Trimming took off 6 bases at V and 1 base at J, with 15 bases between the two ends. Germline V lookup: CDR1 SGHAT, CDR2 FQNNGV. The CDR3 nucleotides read TGTGCCAGCAGGAGACCGGGACGGAAGAACACTGAAGCTTTCTTT. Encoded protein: CASRRPGRKNTEAFF.

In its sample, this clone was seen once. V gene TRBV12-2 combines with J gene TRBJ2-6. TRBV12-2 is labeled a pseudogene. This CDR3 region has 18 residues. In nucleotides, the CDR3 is TGTGCAAGTCGCTTAGTATGTCGGATCGGCTCTGGGGCCAACGTCCTGACTTTC. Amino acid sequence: CASRLVCRIGSGANVLTF.

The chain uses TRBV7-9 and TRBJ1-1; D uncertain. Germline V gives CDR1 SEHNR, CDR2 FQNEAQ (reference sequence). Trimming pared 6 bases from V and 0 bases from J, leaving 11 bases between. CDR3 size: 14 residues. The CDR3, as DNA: TGTGCCAGCAGTAAGGAGGTACTGAACACTGAAGCTTTCTTT. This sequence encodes CASSKEVLNTEAFF.

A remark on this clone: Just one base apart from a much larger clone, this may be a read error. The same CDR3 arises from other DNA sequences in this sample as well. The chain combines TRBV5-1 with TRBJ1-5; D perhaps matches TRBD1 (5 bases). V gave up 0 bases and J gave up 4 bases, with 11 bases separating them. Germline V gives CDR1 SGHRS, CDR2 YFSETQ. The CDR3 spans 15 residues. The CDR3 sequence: CASSLGDLPNQPQHF. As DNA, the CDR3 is TGCGCCAGCAGCTTGGGGGACCTCCCAAATCAGCCCCAGCATTTT.

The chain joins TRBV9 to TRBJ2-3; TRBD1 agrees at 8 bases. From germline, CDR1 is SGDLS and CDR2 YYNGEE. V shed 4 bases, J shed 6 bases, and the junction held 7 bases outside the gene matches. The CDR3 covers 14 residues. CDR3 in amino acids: CASSPRTGMDTQYF. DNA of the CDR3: TGTGCCAGCAGCCCCCGGACAGGGATGGATACGCAGTATTTT.

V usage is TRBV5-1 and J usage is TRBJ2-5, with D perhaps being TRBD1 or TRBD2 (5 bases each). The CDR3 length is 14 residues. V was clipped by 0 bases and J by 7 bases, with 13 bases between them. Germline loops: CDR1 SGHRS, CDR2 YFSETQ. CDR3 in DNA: TGCGCCAGCAGCTTGGGGGACGGGCTCGGGACCCAGTACTTC. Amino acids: CASSLGDGLGTQYF.

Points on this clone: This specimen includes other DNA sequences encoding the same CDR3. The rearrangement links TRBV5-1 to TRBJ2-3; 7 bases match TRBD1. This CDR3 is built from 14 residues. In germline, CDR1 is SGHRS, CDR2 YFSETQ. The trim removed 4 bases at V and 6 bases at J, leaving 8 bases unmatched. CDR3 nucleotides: TGCGCCAGCAGCCTCGGGACAGTCGGGGATACGCAGTATTTT. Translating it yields CASSLGTVGDTQYF.

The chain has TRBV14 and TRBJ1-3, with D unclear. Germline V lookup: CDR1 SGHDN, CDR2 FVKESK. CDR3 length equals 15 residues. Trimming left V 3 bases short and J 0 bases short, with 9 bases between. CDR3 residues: CASSQIRSSGNTIYF. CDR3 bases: TGTGCCAGCAGCCAGATCAGGAGCTCTGGAAACACCATATATTTT. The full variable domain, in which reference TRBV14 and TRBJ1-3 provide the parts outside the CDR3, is EAGVTQFPSHSVIEKGQTVTLRCDPISGHDNLYWYRRVMGKEIKFLLHFVKESKQDESGMPNNRFLAERTGGTYSTLKVQPAELEDSGVYFCASSQIRSSGNTIYFGEGSWLTVV.

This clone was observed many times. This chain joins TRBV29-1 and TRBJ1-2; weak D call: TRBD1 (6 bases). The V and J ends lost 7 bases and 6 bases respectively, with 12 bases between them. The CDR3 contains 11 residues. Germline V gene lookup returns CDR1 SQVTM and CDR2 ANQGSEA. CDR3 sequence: CSAMRGNGYTF. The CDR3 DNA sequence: TGCAGCGCCATGAGGGGGAATGGCTACACCTTC.

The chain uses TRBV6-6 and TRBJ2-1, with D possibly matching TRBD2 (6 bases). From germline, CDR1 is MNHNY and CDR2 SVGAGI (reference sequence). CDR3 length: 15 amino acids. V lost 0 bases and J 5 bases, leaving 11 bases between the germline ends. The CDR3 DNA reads TGTGCCAGCAGTTACTCAGCTAGCGCGAACAATGAGCAGTTCTTC. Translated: CASSYSASANNEQFF.

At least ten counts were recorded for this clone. The chain's CDR3 is CASSLNVWEQFF. CDR3 in DNA: TGTGCCAGCAGTTTGAATGTTTGGGAGCAGTTCTTC. The chain employs TRBV28 and TRBJ2-1; no firm D call. The CDR3 runs 12 residues. CDR1 MDHEN and CDR2 SYDVKM come from the germline V gene. V was cut by 3 bases and J by 10 bases, with 10 bases left in between.